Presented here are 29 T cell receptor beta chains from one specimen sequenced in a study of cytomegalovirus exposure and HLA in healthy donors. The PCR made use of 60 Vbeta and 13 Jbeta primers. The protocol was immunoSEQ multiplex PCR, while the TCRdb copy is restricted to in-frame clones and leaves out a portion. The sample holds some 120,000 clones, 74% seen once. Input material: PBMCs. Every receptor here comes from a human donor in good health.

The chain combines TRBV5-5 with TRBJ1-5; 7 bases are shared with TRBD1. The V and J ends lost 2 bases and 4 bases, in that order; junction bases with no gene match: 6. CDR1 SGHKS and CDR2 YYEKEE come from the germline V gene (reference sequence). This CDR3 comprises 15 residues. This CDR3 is CASSLEGTVNQPQHF. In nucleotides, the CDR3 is TGTGCCAGCAGCTTAGAGGGGACAGTGAATCAGCCCCAGCATTTT.

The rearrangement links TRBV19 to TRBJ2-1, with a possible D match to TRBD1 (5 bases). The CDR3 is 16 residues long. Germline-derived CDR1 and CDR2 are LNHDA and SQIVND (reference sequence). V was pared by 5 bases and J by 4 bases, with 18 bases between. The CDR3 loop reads CASSWSSGPTYNEQFF. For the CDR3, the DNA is TGTGCCAGTAGTTGGTCCTCAGGGCCAACGTACAATGAGCAGTTCTTC.

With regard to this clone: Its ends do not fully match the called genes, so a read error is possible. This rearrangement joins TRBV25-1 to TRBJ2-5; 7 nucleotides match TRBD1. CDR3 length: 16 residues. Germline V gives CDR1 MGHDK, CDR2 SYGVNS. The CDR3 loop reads CASSESETGYQGTQYF. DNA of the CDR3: TGTGCCAGCAGTGAATCGGAGACAGGGTACCAAGGGACCCAGTACTTC. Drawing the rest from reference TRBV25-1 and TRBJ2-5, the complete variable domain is EADIYQTPRYLVIGTGKKITLECSQTMGHDKMYWYQQDPGMELHLIHYSYGVNSTEKGDLSSESTVSRIRTEHFPLTLESARPSHTSQYLCASSESETGYQGTQYFGPGTRLLVL.

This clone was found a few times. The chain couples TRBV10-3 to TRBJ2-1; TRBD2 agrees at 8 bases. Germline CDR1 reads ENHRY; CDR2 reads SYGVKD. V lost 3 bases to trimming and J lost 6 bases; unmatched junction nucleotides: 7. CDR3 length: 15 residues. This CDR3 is CAISEPGLGTNEQFF. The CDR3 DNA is TGTGCCATCAGTGAACCGGGACTAGGGACCAATGAGCAGTTCTTC.

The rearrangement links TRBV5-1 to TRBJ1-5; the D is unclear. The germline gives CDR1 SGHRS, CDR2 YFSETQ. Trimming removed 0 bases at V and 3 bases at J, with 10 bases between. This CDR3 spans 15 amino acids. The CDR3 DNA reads TGCGCCAGCAGCTTGGTGCCAGGTGTCAATCAGCCCCAGCATTTT. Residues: CASSLVPGVNQPQHF.

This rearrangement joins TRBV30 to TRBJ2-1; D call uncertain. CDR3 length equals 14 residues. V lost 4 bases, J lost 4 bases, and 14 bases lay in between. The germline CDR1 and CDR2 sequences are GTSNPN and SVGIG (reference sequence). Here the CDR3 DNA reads TGTGCCTGGACCCCCTCGACACCGTACAATGAGCAGTTCTTC. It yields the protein CAWTPSTPYNEQFF. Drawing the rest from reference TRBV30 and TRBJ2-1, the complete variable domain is SQTIHQWPATLVQPVGSPLSLECTVEGTSNPNLYWYRQAAGRGLQLLFYSVGIGQISSEVPQNLSASRPQDRQFILSSKKLLLSDSGFYLCAWTPSTPYNEQFFGPGTRLTVL.

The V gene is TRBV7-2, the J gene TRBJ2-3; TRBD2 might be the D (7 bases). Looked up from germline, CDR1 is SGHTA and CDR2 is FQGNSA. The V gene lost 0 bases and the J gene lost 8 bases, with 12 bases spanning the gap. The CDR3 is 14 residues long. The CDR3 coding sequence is TGTGCCAGCAGCTTAGCGGGGGGGCAGGGTACGCAGTATTTT. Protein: CASSLAGGQGTQYF.

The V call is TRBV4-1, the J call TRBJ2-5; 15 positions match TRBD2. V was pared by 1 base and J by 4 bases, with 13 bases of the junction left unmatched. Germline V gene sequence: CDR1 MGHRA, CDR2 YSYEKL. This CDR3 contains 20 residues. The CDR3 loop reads CASSQAVVGLAGGNRETQYF. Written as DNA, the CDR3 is TGCGCCAGCAGCCAAGCCGTCGTCGGACTAGCGGGGGGGAACCGAGAGACCCAGTACTTC.

The CDR3 DNA reads TGTGCCATCCTTCGGGGGGGTGATTACGAGCAGTACTTC. Protein product: CAILRGGDYEQYF. The chain combines TRBV27 with TRBJ2-7; TRBD2 aligns across 8 bases. V gave up 10 bases and J gave up 4 bases; unmatched junction bases: 9. The CDR3 length is 13 residues. Germline V gives CDR1 MNHEY, CDR2 SMNVEV (reference sequence).

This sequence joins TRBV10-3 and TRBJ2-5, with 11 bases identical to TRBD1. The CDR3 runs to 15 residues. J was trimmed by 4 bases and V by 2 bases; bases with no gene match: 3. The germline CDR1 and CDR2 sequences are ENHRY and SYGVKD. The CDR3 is CAISEPDRGRETQYF. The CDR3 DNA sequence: TGTGCCATCAGTGAGCCGGACAGGGGGCGAGAGACCCAGTACTTC.

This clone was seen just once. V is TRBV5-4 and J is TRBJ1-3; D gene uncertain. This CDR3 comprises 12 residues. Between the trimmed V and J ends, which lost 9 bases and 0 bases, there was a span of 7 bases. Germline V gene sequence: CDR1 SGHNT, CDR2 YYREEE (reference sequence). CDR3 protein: CAIESSGNTIYF. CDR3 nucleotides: TGTGCCATAGAGAGCTCTGGAAACACCATATATTTT.

This CDR3 reads CASSRTTGDLKQSKAFF. CDR3 in DNA: TGTGCCAGCTCACGAACGACAGGGGATCTCAAGCAGAGTAAAGCTTTCTTT. J is TRBJ1-1 and V is TRBV18, with 8 positions matching TRBD1. The CDR3 spans 17 residues. The germline V gene has CDR1 KGHSH and CDR2 LQKENI. The J segment lost 9 bases and the V segment lost 4 bases, leaving 19 bases of the junction unmatched.

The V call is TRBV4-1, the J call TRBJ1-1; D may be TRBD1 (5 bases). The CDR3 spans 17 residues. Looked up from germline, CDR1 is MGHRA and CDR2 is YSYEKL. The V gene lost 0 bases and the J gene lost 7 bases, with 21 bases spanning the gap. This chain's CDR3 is CASSQEFVGGIRGEAFF. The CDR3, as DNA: TGCGCCAGCAGCCAAGAATTCGTGGGAGGGATTAGGGGTGAAGCTTTCTTT.

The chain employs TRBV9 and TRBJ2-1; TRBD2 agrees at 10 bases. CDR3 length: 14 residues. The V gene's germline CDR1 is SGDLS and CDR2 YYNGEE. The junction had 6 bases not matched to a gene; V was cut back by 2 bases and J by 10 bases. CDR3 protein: CASSVASGGNEQFF. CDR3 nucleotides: TGTGCCAGCAGCGTGGCTAGCGGGGGAAACGAGCAGTTCTTC.

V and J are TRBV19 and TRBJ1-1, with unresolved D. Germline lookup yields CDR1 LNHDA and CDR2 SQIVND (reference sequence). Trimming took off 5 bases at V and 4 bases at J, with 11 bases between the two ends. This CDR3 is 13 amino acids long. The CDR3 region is CASSYGLSTEAFF. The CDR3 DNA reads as TGTGCCAGTAGTTATGGACTCTCCACTGAAGCTTTCTTT. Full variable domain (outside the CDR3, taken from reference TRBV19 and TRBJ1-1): DGGITQSPKYLFRKEGQNVTLSCEQNLNHDAMYWYRQDPGQGLRLIYYSQIVNDFQKGDIAEGYSVSREKKESFPLTVTSAQKNPTAFYLCASSYGLSTEAFFGQGTRLTVV.

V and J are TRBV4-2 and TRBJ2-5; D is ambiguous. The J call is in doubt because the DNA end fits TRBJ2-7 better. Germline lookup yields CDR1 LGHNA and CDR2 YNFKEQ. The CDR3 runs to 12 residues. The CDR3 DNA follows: TGTGCCAGCAGCCTGAGCTCCTACGAGCAGTACTTC. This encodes CASSLSSYEQYF.

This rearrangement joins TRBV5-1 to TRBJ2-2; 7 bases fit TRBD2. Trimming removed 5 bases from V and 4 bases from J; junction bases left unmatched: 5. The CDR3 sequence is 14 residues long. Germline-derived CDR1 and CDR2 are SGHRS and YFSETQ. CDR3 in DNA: TGCGCCAGCAGAGAGTCTAGCGGCACCGGGGAGCTGTTTTTT. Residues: CASRESSGTGELFF.

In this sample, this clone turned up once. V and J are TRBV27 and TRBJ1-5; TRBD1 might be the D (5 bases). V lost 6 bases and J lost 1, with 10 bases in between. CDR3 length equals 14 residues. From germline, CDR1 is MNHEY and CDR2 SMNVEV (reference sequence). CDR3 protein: CASRLGGSNQPQHF. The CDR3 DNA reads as TGTGCCAGCAGGCTGGGGGGGAGCAATCAGCCCCAGCATTTT.

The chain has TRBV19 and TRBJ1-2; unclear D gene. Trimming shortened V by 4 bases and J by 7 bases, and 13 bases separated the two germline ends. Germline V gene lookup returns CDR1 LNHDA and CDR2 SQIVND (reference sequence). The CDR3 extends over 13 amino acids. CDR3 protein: CASSTTVSGGYTF. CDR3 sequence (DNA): TGTGCCAGTAGTACCACCGTTTCGGGTGGCTACACCTTC.

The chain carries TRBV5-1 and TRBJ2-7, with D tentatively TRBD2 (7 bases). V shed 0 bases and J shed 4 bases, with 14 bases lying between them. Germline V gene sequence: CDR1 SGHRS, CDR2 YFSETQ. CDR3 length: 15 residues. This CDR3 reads CASSLAGGGGYEQYF. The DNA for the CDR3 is TGCGCCAGCAGCTTGGCTGGGGGGGGCGGTTACGAGCAGTACTTC.

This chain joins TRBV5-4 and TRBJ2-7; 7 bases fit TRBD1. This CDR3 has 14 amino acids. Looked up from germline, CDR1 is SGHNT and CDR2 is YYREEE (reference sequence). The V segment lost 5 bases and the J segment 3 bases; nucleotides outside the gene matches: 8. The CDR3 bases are TGTGCCAGCAGGTCTACAGGGGCAGACTACGAGCAGTACTTC. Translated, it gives CASRSTGADYEQYF.

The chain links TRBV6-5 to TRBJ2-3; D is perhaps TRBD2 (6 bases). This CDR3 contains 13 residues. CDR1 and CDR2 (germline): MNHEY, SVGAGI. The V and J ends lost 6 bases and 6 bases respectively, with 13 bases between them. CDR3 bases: TGTGCCAGCAGGCGGGATGGCGCCGATACGCAGTATTTT. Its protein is CASRRDGADTQYF.

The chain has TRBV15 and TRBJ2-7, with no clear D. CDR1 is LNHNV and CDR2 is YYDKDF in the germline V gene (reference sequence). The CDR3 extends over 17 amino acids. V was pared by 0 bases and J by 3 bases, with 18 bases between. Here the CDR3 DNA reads TGTGCCACCAGCAGAGATGTCTCCCTCCCCAACTTCTACGAGCAGTACTTC. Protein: CATSRDVSLPNFYEQYF.

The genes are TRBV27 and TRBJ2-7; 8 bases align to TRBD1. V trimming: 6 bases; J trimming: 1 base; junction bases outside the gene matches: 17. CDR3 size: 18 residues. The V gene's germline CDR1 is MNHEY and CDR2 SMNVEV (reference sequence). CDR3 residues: CASSPKVTGDIQSYEQYF. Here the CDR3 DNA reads TGTGCCAGCAGCCCCAAGGTGACAGGGGACATTCAGTCCTACGAGCAGTACTTC.

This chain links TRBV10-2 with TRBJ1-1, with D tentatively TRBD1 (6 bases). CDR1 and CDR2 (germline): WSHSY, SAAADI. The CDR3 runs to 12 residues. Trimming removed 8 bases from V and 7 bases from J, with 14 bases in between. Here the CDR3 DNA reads TGCGCCAGCGGGTGGACAGCCCTTGAAGCTTTCTTT. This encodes CASGWTALEAFF.

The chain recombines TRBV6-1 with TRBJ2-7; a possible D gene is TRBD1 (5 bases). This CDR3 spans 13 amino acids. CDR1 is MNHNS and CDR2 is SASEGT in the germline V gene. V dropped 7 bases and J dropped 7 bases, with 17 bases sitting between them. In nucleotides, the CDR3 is TGTGCCAGCATCGCGCGCCCTAGGGGAGAGCAGTACTTC. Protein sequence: CASIARPRGEQYF.

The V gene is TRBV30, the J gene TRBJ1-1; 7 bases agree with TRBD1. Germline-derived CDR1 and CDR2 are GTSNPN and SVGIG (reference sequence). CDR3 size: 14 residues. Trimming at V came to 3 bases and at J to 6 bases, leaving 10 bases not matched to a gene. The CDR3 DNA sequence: TGTGCCTGGAGAGCAACAGGGGAGTCGGCTGAAGCTTTCTTT. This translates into CAWRATGESAEAFF.

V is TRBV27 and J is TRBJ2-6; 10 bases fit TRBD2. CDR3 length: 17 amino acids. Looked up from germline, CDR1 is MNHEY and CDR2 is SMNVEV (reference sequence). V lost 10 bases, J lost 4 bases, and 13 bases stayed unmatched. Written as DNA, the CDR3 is TGTGCCACCCAGGGGGAGCGGGAGGGCCGGGGGGCCAACGTCCTGACTTTC. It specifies CATQGEREGRGANVLTF.

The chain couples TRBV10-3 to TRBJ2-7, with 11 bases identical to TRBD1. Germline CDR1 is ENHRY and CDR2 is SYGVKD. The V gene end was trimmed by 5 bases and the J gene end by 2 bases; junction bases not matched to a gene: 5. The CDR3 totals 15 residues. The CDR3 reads CAISPGTGGTYEQYF. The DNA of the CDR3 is TGTGCCATCAGTCCCGGGACAGGGGGGACCTACGAGCAGTACTTC.